This record looks at one T cell receptor beta chain sequence and its context. The data stem from a study of blood T cell repertoires in COVID-19. The CDR3 loop spans 15 amino acids. The germline gives CDR1 SGDLS, CDR2 YYNGEE. The trim removed 3 bases at V and 5 bases at J, leaving 9 bases unmatched. Original analysis: Estimated nucleated cell counts came from reference gene primer amplification. Profiling relied on immunoSEQ multiplex PCR, and the TCRdb table lists in-frame clones only, not all of them. That table furnishes V, J and clone size, whereas the DNA furnished D and trimming. The sample has more than 150,000 clones; 78% are singletons.

The sequence came from a woman of 80 years or more with acute or convalescent COVID-19. V gene TRBV9 combines with J gene TRBJ1-1; 8 positions match TRBD1. Sequencing used peripheral blood. The CDR3 loop reads CASSANTGGQTEAFF. CDR3 coding DNA: TGTGCCAGCAGCGCGAATACAGGGGGTCAAACTGAAGCTTTCTTT. Full variable domain (outside the CDR3, taken from reference TRBV9 and TRBJ1-1): DSGVTQTPKHLITATGQRVTLRCSPRSGDLSVYWYQQSLDQGLQFLIQYYNGEERAKGNILERFSAQQFPDLHSELNLSSLELGDSALYFCASSANTGGQTEAFFGQGTRLTVV.